These 14 T cell receptor beta chains share one sample of origin, sequenced in a study of radiotherapy plus CTLA-4 blockade in lung cancer. Libraries were prepared by immunoSEQ multiplex PCR; TCRdb keeps only in-frame clonotypes and omits some of them. The repertoire holds fewer than 140,000 clones, with approximately 81% as singletons. The sequencing here drew on peripheral blood, taken from a patient treated with radiotherapy plus ipilimumab. Source of these receptors: a human donor with non-small cell lung cancer that progressed on radiotherapy plus ipilimumab. Some clones in this sample may be carry-over from other donors' samples.

The chain uses TRBV6-1 and TRBJ1-1; D might be TRBD1 (5 bases). The V gene lost 3 bases and the J gene lost 4 bases, with 18 bases spanning the gap. The germline gives CDR1 MNHNS, CDR2 SASEGT. CDR3 length equals 16 residues. This CDR3 reads CASSETRGGKVTEAFF. As DNA, the CDR3 is TGTGCCAGCAGTGAGACAAGGGGAGGGAAGGTCACTGAAGCTTTCTTT.

This sequence joins TRBV27 and TRBJ2-5; TRBD1 agrees at 8 bases. Per the germline V gene, CDR1 is MNHEY and CDR2 is SMNVEV (reference sequence). The CDR3 runs to 15 residues. V shed 3 bases and J 5 bases; nucleotides not matched to a gene: 8. The CDR3 bases are TGTGCCAGCAGTTTCCTAGGACAGGGCCAGGAGACCCAGTACTTC. It encodes CASSFLGQGQETQYF.

This sequence joins TRBV15 and TRBJ2-7; 8 bases agree with TRBD1. CDR1 and CDR2 (germline): LNHNV, YYDKDF (reference sequence). The CDR3 extends over 14 amino acids. V shed 3 bases and J 2 bases; nucleotides not matched to a gene: 3. CDR3 nucleotides: TGTGCCACCAGCAGTGGACAGGGAACCTACGAGCAGTACTTC. This translates into CATSSGQGTYEQYF.

V gene TRBV15 combines with J gene TRBJ2-1, with D possibly TRBD2 on 6 matching bases. Germline-derived CDR1 and CDR2 are LNHNV and YYDKDF (reference sequence). This CDR3 has 16 residues. V lost 1 base, J lost 2 bases, and 12 bases lay in between. The chain's CDR3 is CATSRGRGPPYNEQFF. In DNA form, the CDR3 reads TGTGCCACCAGCAGAGGGAGGGGCCCACCCTACAATGAGCAGTTCTTC.

The J gene is TRBJ1-1, the V gene TRBV4-2; D is unresolved. Trimming shortened V by 0 bases and J by 1 base, and 6 bases separated the two germline ends. CDR3 length equals 14 residues. The germline V gene encodes CDR1 LGHNA and CDR2 YNFKEQ. The CDR3 is CASSQDTRNTEAFF. DNA of the CDR3: TGTGCCAGCAGCCAAGATACGAGGAACACTGAAGCTTTCTTT.

This clone was found once. V gene TRBV5-8 combines with J gene TRBJ2-5, with D possibly matching TRBD2 (7 bases). The CDR3 runs to 16 residues. The germline V gene encodes CDR1 SGHTS and CDR2 YDEGEE. V lost 5 bases to trimming and J lost 5 bases, with 22 bases between them. The CDR3 spells CASRNSGWGGGETQYF. The CDR3 coding sequence is TGTGCCAGCAGGAATTCGGGTTGGGGGGGCGGTGAGACCCAGTACTTC.

This chain joins TRBV2 and TRBJ2-7; D might be TRBD1 (5 bases). The CDR3 loop spans 12 amino acids. The V gene's germline CDR1 is SNHLY and CDR2 FYNNEI. V was clipped by 4 bases and J by 5 bases, with 9 bases between them. This CDR3 is CASSGQINEQYF. For the CDR3, the DNA is TGTGCCAGCAGTGGACAGATCAACGAGCAGTACTTC.

A note on this clone: The same CDR3 can be traced to other DNA sequences in this sample. For the CDR3, the DNA is TGTGCCAGCAGCCCGGGGACCGAGCAGTACTTC. Its translation: CASSPGTEQYF. The V gene is TRBV7-2, the J gene TRBJ2-7; either TRBD1 or TRBD2 may supply D (5 bases each). CDR3 length: 11 amino acids. Germline assignment: CDR1 SGHTA and CDR2 FQGNSA. V shed 5 bases and J shed 6 bases, with 8 bases lying between them.

The V and J genes are TRBV7-2 and TRBJ1-2; the match to TRBD1 covers 7 bases. With 6 bases clipped from V and 6 bases from J, the junction kept 13 bases outside the gene matches. The CDR3 runs 15 residues. CDR1 is SGHTA, CDR2 FQGNSA, per germline. CDR3 coding DNA: TGTGCCAGCAGTTACACGTCCCGACAGGGTAATGGCTACACCTTC. The encoded protein is CASSYTSRQGNGYTF.

This clone is a singleton in its sample. At one end, the junction sequence differs from germline, possibly due to a read error. V gene TRBV5-6 combines with J gene TRBJ1-2; the D is unclear. Germline V CDR1 and CDR2: SGHDT, YYEEEE. The CDR3 length is 15 residues. In DNA, the CDR3 is TGTGCCAGCAGCCCGGGTTCTCTAACTGTACGGGATAGCTGGTTC. It is translated as CASSPGSLTVRDSWF.

The chain recombines TRBV5-5 with TRBJ1-3; D not certain. Trimming removed 4 bases at V and 5 bases at J, with 16 bases between. The CDR3 extends over 15 amino acids. The germline gives CDR1 SGHKS, CDR2 YYEKEE (reference sequence). CDR3 region: CASSPTWGTRNTIYF. In DNA, the CDR3 is TGTGCCAGCAGCCCAACGTGGGGTACTAGAAACACCATATATTTT.

This clone has a handful of counts. The chain carries TRBV30 and TRBJ1-5, with 8 bases matching TRBD1. This CDR3 comprises 14 residues. The ends lost 0 bases at V and 2 bases at J; junction bases unmatched: 0. Germline V gene lookup returns CDR1 GTSNPN and CDR2 SVGIG (reference sequence). CDR3 loop: CAWSVQGGNQPQHF. DNA of the CDR3: TGTGCCTGGAGTGTACAGGGGGGCAATCAGCCCCAGCATTTT.

The chain has TRBV5-4 and TRBJ1-2; 9 bases are a match to TRBD1. J lost 4 bases, V lost 2 bases, and 6 bases had no gene match. The CDR3 runs 15 residues. From germline, CDR1 is SGHNT and CDR2 YYREEE (reference sequence). CDR3 protein: CASSLKGDRAYGYTF. CDR3 nucleotide sequence: TGTGCCAGCAGCTTAAAAGGGGACAGGGCCTATGGCTACACCTTC.

The chain joins TRBV9 to TRBJ2-1; D is unresolved. With 0 bases removed from V and 7 bases from J, the gap between germline ends came to 8 bases. The CDR3 totals 13 residues. Germline values: CDR1 SGDLS, CDR2 YYNGEE. The CDR3: CASSVEGWNEQFF. CDR3 bases: TGTGCCAGCAGCGTAGAAGGGTGGAATGAGCAGTTCTTC.